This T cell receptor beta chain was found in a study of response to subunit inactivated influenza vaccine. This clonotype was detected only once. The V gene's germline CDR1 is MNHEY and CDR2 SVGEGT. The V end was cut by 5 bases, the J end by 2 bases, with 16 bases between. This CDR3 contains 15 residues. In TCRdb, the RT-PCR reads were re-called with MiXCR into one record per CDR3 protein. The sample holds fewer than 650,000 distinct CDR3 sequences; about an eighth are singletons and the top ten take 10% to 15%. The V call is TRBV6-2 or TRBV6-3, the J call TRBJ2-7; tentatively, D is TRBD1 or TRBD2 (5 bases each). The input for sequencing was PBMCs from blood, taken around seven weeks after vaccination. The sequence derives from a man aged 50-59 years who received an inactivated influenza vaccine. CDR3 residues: CASSHQGRITYEQYF. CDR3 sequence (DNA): TGTGCCAGCAGTCACCAGGGACGTATTACCTACGAGCAGTACTTC.